A selection of T cell receptor beta chains follows, all from one sample in a study of control samples from healthy donors and cancer patients. Measured with immunoSEQ multiplex PCR; TCRdb has only the in-frame clones, and not every one. The sample holds almost 90,000 clones, more than 75% seen once. Sequenced material: blood. The receptors here all came from a man aged 25-45 years in good health. CDR3s include the opening cysteine and the closing phenylalanine or tryptophan. D genes are given only for firm matches. Rows give clone size only sometimes, using once, few, many, or a class for an expanded clone.

>-|16|TRBJ2-6|few|TRBV6-4
TGTGCCAGCAGCGAAACCCCATCCTCTGGGGCCAACGTCCTGACTTTC
CASSETPSSGANVLTF
>TRBD1|17|TRBJ2-3|-|TRBV7-6
TGTGCCAGCAGCTTAGACCCGGGACAGGGGGGCACAGATACGCAGTATTTT
CASSLDPGQGGTDTQYF
>TRBD1|14|TRBJ1-4|-|TRBV7-9
TGTGCCAGCAGCCCCGGGACAGGGTTCGAAAAACTGTTTTTT
CASSPGTGFEKLFF
>TRBD1|14|TRBJ1-5|once|TRBV5-1
TGCGCCAGCAGCCGGACAGGGGACAATCAGCCCCAGCATTTT
CASSRTGDNQPQHF
>TRBD1|13|TRBJ1-2|-|TRBV29-1
TGCAGCGTCCGACAGGGGATTAACTATGGCTACACCTTC
CSVRQGINYGYTF
>TRBD2|16|TRBJ2-1|-|TRBV10-2
TGCGCCAGCAGTGACCCCGGGACTAGCGGATACAATGAGCAGTTCTTC
CASSDPGTSGYNEQFF
>TRBD2|17|TRBJ2-5|-|TRBV7-9
TGTGCCAGCAGTCCTAGCGGGGGCGAATTCGGGCAAGAGACCCAGTACTTC
CASSPSGGEFGQETQYF
>-|14|TRBJ2-2|-|TRBV6-5
TGTGCCAGCAGTTACAGGGTCTTTGCCGGGGAGCTGTTTTTT
CASSYRVFAGELFF
>-|13|TRBJ2-2|-|TRBV5-1
TGCGCCAGCAGCTCTCCAGGGATCCGGGAGCTGTTTTTT
CASSSPGIRELFF
>-|13|TRBJ1-2|once|TRBV5-4
TGTGCCAGCAGCCAACGGGCCCTCTATGGCTACACCTTC
CASSQRALYGYTF
>-|13|TRBJ2-1|-|TRBV6-4
TGTGCCAGCAGTGCAGCGGCCTACAATGAGCAGTTCTTC
CASSAAAYNEQFF
>-|14|TRBJ1-5|-|TRBV2
TGTGCCAGCAGTGGGATGGGGGGCAATCAGCCCCAGCATTTT
CASSGMGGNQPQHF
>-|11|TRBJ1-1|few|TRBV24-1
TGTGCCACCAGTGTTGGTACTGAAGCTTTCTTT
CATSVGTEAFF
>-|14|TRBJ1-1|-|TRBV10-3
TGTGCCATCAGTGATTGGCAGGGGAGGACTGAAGCTTTCTTT
CAISDWQGRTEAFF
>-|14|TRBJ1-2|few|TRBV11-2
TGTGCCAGCAGCTGGGGGGGTCAGGGTTATGGCTACACCTTC
CASSWGGQGYGYTF
>-|15|TRBJ2-7|once|TRBV4-1
TGCGCCAGCAGCCAAGATTCGCAGCGCTCCTACGAGCAGTACTTC
CASSQDSQRSYEQYF
>-|14|TRBJ1-5|few|TRBV19
TGTGCCAGTAGTGCCAACTTTTGGGGCCAGCCCCAGCATTTT
CASSANFWGQPQHF
>-|14|TRBJ2-3|once|TRBV5-1
TGCGCCAGCAGCTTGGCCTCGGCAGAAGATACGCAGTATTTT
CASSLASAEDTQYF
>-|13|TRBJ1-2|-|TRBV27
TGTGCCAGCAGTGACGGGACATTTTACGGCTACACCTTC
CASSDGTFYGYTF
>-|16|TRBJ2-2|-|TRBV3-1/TRBV3-2
TGTGCCAGCAGCCAAGGCCGGGACGCATATCCCGGGGAGCTGTTTTTT
CASSQGRDAYPGELFF
>-|13|TRBJ1-1|-|TRBV19
TGTGCCAGTAGTATCGGGGTAAACACTGAAGCTTTCTTT
CASSIGVNTEAFF
>-|16|TRBJ2-5|-|TRBV15
TGTGCCACCAGCAGAGATCTTAGGCGATATCAAGAGACCCAGTACTTC
CATSRDLRRYQETQYF
>TRBD1|14|TRBJ2-7|once|TRBV10-3
TGTGCCATCAGTGAGACAGGGGGCTCTTACGAGCAGTACTTC
CAISETGGSYEQYF
>-|17|TRBJ2-1|-|TRBV10-3
TGTGCCATCAGTGGGTCGTCGAGAGGGGGACTCCCCAATGAGCAGTTCTTC
CAISGSSRGGLPNEQFF
>TRBD1|13|TRBJ2-7|-|TRBV5-6
TGTGCCAGCAGGGGGACAGGGGGCCTCGAGCAGTACTTC
CASRGTGGLEQYF
>-|13|TRBJ1-2|-|TRBV4-1
TGCGCCAGCAGCCTCTCGGGGAACTATGGCTACACCTTC
CASSLSGNYGYTF
>-|14|TRBJ2-5|-|TRBV18
TGTGCCAGCTCACCAGGGACCGAGCAAGAGACCCAGTACTTC
CASSPGTEQETQYF
>TRBD1|13|TRBJ2-5|-|TRBV29-1
TGCAGCGCGCCGGGGACAGTACAAGAGACCCAGTACTTC
CSAPGTVQETQYF
>-|17|TRBJ1-1|-|TRBV5-6
TGTGCCAGCAGCTTGGAGGACACCCGAAAAAGAGAAACCGGAGCTTTCTTT
CASSLEDTRKRETGAFF
>-|14|TRBJ2-5|-|TRBV7-9
TGTGCCAGCAGCTTCTCGACAAACCAAGAGACCCAGTACTTC
CASSFSTNQETQYF
>-|13|TRBJ1-5|-|TRBV24-1
TGTGCCACCAACGGGGGTAACAATCAGCCCCAGCATTTT
CATNGGNNQPQHF
>-|15|TRBJ1-3|-|TRBV2
TGTGCCAGCAGTGAGGAGTCCCTGGGAGGAAACACCATATATTTT
CASSEESLGGNTIYF
>-|15|TRBJ1-1|medium-sized|TRBV10-3
TGTGCCATCAGTGAGTCGGGCCCTCCCAACACTGAAGCTTTCTTT
CAISESGPPNTEAFF
>-|13|TRBJ1-2|-|TRBV19
TGTGCCAGTTCTACGACAGTTTCAAATGGCTACACCTTC
CASSTTVSNGYTF
>TRBD1|16|TRBJ1-3|-|TRBV19
TGTGCCAAAAGACAGGGGGATAGTGTGCCTGGAAACACCATATATTTT
CAKRQGDSVPGNTIYF
>TRBD1|15|TRBJ2-5|-|TRBV5-4
TGTGCCAGCAGCTTGTCAGGGGGCCCTCAAGAGACCCAGTACTTC
CASSLSGGPQETQYF
>-|15|TRBJ2-7|-|TRBV7-2
TGTGCCAGCAGCCCCACCGGGACTTCCTCCTACGAGCAGTACTTC
CASSPTGTSSYEQYF
>TRBD1|15|TRBJ1-4|once|TRBV28
TGTGCCAGCAGTTCTCAGGGGGCGGGAAGTGAAAAACTGTTTTTT
CASSSQGAGSEKLFF
>TRBD1|14|TRBJ1-2|-|TRBV2
TGTGCCAGCAGCCCAATGGGACAGATCTATGGCTACACCTTC
CASSPMGQIYGYTF
>TRBD2|15|TRBJ2-3|-|TRBV18
TGTGCCAGCTCACCTCCGGGACTAGCGACAGATACGCAGTATTTT
CASSPPGLATDTQYF
>-|13|TRBJ1-1|-|TRBV30
TGTGCCTGGAGTCACAGGGCGGACACTGAAGCTTTCTTT
CAWSHRADTEAFF
>TRBD1|16|TRBJ1-3|-|TRBV30
TGTGCCTGGACCCGGACAGGGAATGGTCCTGGAAACACCATATATTTT
CAWTRTGNGPGNTIYF
>-|11|TRBJ2-5|-|TRBV20-1
TGCAGTATTGATATGGGGGAGACCCAGTACTTC
CSIDMGETQYF
>-|15|TRBJ2-5|-|TRBV3-1/TRBV3-2
TGTGCCAGCAGCCAAGGGCAAGGGGGTCAAGAGACCCAGTACTTC
CASSQGQGGQETQYF
>TRBD1|14|TRBJ2-5|-|TRBV11-2
TGTGCCAGCAGCTTAAACAGGGGGACGGAGACCCAGTACTTC
CASSLNRGTETQYF
>-|12|TRBJ1-2|-|TRBV12-3/TRBV12-4
TGTGCCAGCATCAAAGGGGCCTATGGCTACACCTTC
CASIKGAYGYTF
>-|14|TRBJ1-1|-|TRBV2
TGTGCCAGCACCCGAATCGGGCAGGGCACTGAAGCTTTCTTT
CASTRIGQGTEAFF
>-|13|TRBJ1-4|-|TRBV11-2
TGTGCCAGCAGCTTCGGTGCCCTAGAAAAACTGTTTTTT
CASSFGALEKLFF
>-|14|TRBJ2-3|-|TRBV24-1
TGTGCCACCAGTGACAGGGCGTGGACAGATACGCAGTATTTT
CATSDRAWTDTQYF
>-|15|TRBJ1-2|-|TRBV18
TGTGCCAGCTCACCACGGACAGACCCTAACTATGGCTACACCTTC
CASSPRTDPNYGYTF
>-|12|TRBJ1-6|medium-sized|TRBV5-4
TGTGCCAGCAGCTTGGACAATTCACCCCTCCACTTT
CASSLDNSPLHF
>-|12|TRBJ2-1|once|TRBV12-3/TRBV12-4
TGTGCCAGCAGTTTAGGGAGGGGCGAGCAGTTCTTC
CASSLGRGEQFF
>TRBD1|13|TRBJ2-1|-|TRBV11-3
TGTGCCAGCAGCTTAGGACAGGGAAATGAGCAGTTCTTC
CASSLGQGNEQFF